Shown below are 15 T cell receptor beta chains from a single sample sequenced in a study of T cells after yellow fever vaccination. A single record per CDR3 protein comes from TCRdb applying MiXCR to the 5' RACE reads. Of 250,000 to 350,000 distinct CDR3 sequences in the sample, around 4.5% were seen once. Sample: PBMCs, taken 15 days after the yellow fever booster vaccination. Receptor source: a man aged 18 to 30 who received the YFV17D yellow fever vaccine.

A few counts support this clonotype. The chain is built from TRBV25-1 and TRBJ1-4; D remains ambiguous. The CDR3 totals 13 residues. Germline CDR1 MGHDK, CDR2 SYGVNS. Trimming removed 3 bases from V and 8 bases from J, with 10 bases in between. As DNA, the CDR3 is TGTGCCAGCAGTGACGGACCGCGAGAAAAACTGTTTTTT. Translating it yields CASSDGPREKLFF.

This clonotype was found many times. The chain joins TRBV7-9 to TRBJ2-1; 11 bases agree with TRBD1. The CDR3 has 16 amino acids. The ends lost 5 bases at V and 4 bases at J; junction bases unmatched: 7. Germline V gene lookup returns CDR1 SEHNR and CDR2 FQNEAQ (reference sequence). The CDR3 spells CASSPRGTGGYNEQFF. In DNA, the CDR3 is TGTGCCAGCAGCCCACGGGGGACAGGGGGATACAATGAGCAGTTCTTC.

This clonotype appeared a few times. This sequence joins TRBV5-1 and TRBJ1-1; D is unresolved. The CDR3 is made up of 14 amino acids. V was shortened by 1 base and J by 4 bases, with 11 bases between the two germline ends. CDR1 and CDR2 from the germline V gene are SGHRS and YFSETQ. The DNA for the CDR3 is TGCGCCAGCAGCTTGCAGTCGGGGTCCACTGAAGCTTTCTTT. Its protein is CASSLQSGSTEAFF.

This clonotype has a count of ten or more. The rearrangement links TRBV20-1 to TRBJ2-1, with TRBD2 matching over 7 bases. Germline values: CDR1 DFQATT, CDR2 SNEGSKA (reference sequence). With V trimmed by 0 bases and J by 3 bases, 5 bases remained unmatched. This CDR3 comprises 15 residues. In DNA form, the CDR3 reads TGCAGTGCTAGAGATTTGGGGGGGGTCTACAATGAGCAGTTCTTC. Residues: CSARDLGGVYNEQFF.

This clonotype was seen a few times. This chain links TRBV15 with TRBJ2-2, with D maybe TRBD1 (7 bases). CDR3 length: 16 amino acids. Germline lookup yields CDR1 LNHNV and CDR2 YYDKDF (reference sequence). The ends were cut back, 0 bases at V and 3 bases at J, with 11 bases in the middle. The CDR3 DNA reads TGTGCCACCAGCAGAGATGGAGGGGGCTACACCGGGGAGCTGTTTTTT. Translated, it gives CATSRDGGGYTGELFF.

In this sample, this clonotype turned up many times. The chain recombines TRBV5-1 with TRBJ1-1, with a possible D match to TRBD1 (6 bases). CDR1 SGHRS and CDR2 YFSETQ come from the germline V gene. CDR3 length: 13 residues. V lost 5 bases and J lost 5, with 13 bases in between. The CDR3 reads CASRFTGWTEAFF. The DNA of the CDR3 is TGCGCCAGCAGATTTACAGGGTGGACTGAAGCTTTCTTT.

This clonotype was counted between two and nine times. The genes are TRBV7-8 and TRBJ2-5; D is uncertain. The CDR3 totals 14 residues. In germline, CDR1 is SGHVS, CDR2 FQNEAQ. The V end lost 0 bases, the J end lost 5 bases, and 10 bases lay between the germline ends. The chain's CDR3 is CASSLALTAETQYF. CDR3 nucleotide sequence: TGTGCCAGCAGCTTAGCGCTTACAGCGGAGACCCAGTACTTC.

This clonotype was seen many times. The chain recombines TRBV5-1 with TRBJ1-3, with 11 bases that match TRBD1. J lost 4 bases, V lost 4 bases, and 7 bases had no gene match. Germline-derived CDR1 and CDR2 are SGHRS and YFSETQ. The CDR3 sequence is 16 residues long. The CDR3 DNA reads as TGCGCCAGCAGCCCGGACAGGGGGCCCGGGGGAAACACCATATATTTT. Amino acids: CASSPDRGPGGNTIYF.

This clonotype was observed a few times. The chain has TRBV7-2 and TRBJ2-5; no clear D. The germline gives CDR1 SGHTA, CDR2 FQGNSA. The CDR3 runs to 12 residues. The ends were cut back, 8 bases at V and 0 bases at J, with 7 bases in the middle. This chain's CDR3 is CASVEYQETQYF. In nucleotides, the CDR3 is TGTGCCAGCGTCGAGTACCAAGAGACCCAGTACTTC. The full variable domain, completed using reference TRBV7-2 and TRBJ2-5, is GAGVSQSPSNKVTEKGKDVELRCDPISGHTALYWYRQSLGQGLEFLIYFQGNSAPDKSGLPSDRFSAERTGGSVSTLTIQRTQQEDSAVYLCASVEYQETQYFGPGTRLLVL.

Ten or more counts support this clonotype. The chain is built from TRBV4-1 and TRBJ2-3, with D perhaps given as TRBD1 or TRBD2 (6 bases each). V was clipped by 4 bases and J by 0 bases, with 23 bases between them. The germline gives CDR1 MGHRA, CDR2 YSYEKL. The CDR3 sequence is 19 residues long. The CDR3 DNA reads as TGCGCCAGCAGCCTTTCCCCGGGGGCGCCTCTAGGTAGCACAGATACGCAGTATTTT. This encodes CASSLSPGAPLGSTDTQYF.

In this sample, this clonotype turned up many times. The chain carries TRBV28 and TRBJ1-5; the D is unclear. The germline gives CDR1 MDHEN, CDR2 SYDVKM. V was cut by 7 bases and J by 4 bases, with 8 bases left in between. The CDR3 sequence is 12 residues long. CDR3 nucleotide sequence: TGTGCCAGCACTTCGGGGAATCAGCCCCAGCATTTT. As protein: CASTSGNQPQHF.

This clonotype was found many times. The CDR3 spells CASSLAGGVGTDTQYF. The CDR3 nucleotides read TGCGCCAGCAGCTTGGCTGGGGGGGTGGGCACAGATACGCAGTATTTT. The V gene is TRBV5-1, the J gene TRBJ2-3, with TRBD2 matching 7 bases. The V gene's germline CDR1 is SGHRS and CDR2 YFSETQ. Trimming cost V 0 bases and J 1 base; bases outside gene matches: 5. This CDR3 is built from 16 residues.

This clonotype was seen many times. A junction end diverges from the germline sequence, so it may reflect a read error. The chain is built from TRBV7-7 and TRBJ1-1; 11 bases agree with TRBD1. Germline loops: CDR1 SSHAT, CDR2 FNYEAQ (reference sequence). The CDR3 is 15 residues long. CDR3 amino acids: CASSRDRGAGTEAFF. The CDR3 nucleotides are TGTGCTAGCAGTAGGGACAGGGGGGCGGGCACTGAAGCTTTCTTT.

A few counts support this clonotype. The V call is TRBV5-1, the J call TRBJ2-1; TRBD1 agrees at 7 bases. CDR1 and CDR2 from the germline V gene are SGHRS and YFSETQ. Germline trimming cut 4 bases from V and 2 bases from J; bases unmatched to any gene: 9. This CDR3 is 16 amino acids long. CDR3 amino acids: CASSGAGTDPYNEQFF. The DNA for the CDR3 is TGCGCCAGCAGCGGAGCCGGGACAGACCCCTACAATGAGCAGTTCTTC.

This clonotype was found many times. This chain uses TRBV7-2 with TRBJ2-1; D is ambiguous. The V end was cut by 2 bases, the J end by 0 bases, with 14 bases between. The CDR3 is 17 amino acids. Germline assignment: CDR1 SGHTA and CDR2 FQGNSA. The CDR3 loop reads CASSLSDLPRSYNEQFF. CDR3 in DNA: TGTGCCAGCAGCTTATCGGACCTACCACGCTCCTACAATGAGCAGTTCTTC.